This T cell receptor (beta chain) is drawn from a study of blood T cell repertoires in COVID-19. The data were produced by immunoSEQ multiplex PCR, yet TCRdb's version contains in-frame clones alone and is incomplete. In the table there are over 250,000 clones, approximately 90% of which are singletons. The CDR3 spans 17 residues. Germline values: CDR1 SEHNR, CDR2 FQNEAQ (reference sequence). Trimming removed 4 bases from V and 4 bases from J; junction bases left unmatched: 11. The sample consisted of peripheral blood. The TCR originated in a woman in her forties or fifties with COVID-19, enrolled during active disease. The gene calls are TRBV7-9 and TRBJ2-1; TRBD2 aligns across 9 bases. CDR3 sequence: CASSSRDKAGGYNEQFF. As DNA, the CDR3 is TGTGCCAGCAGCTCCCGGGATAAAGCGGGAGGTTACAATGAGCAGTTCTTC.